These T cell receptor beta chains were read from a single sample in a study of cytomegalovirus exposure and HLA in healthy donors. Repertoires were generated with immunoSEQ multiplex PCR, while TCRdb's copy carries only in-frame clones and drops some. This sample has roughly 150,000 clones, with about 95% found just once. Sequencing was done on a sample of PBMCs. These receptors were collected from a man aged 18 to 35 in good health and CMV-seropositive. The CDR3 runs from the conserved cysteine through the conserved F or W. The D gene is left open where the match is weak. For some rows the clone size is stated as once, few or many, or as a class when expanded; others skip it.

TRBV5-1,NA,TRBJ2-3,NA,TGCGCCAGCAGCTTTGGCCCAAGAGGTTCAGATACGCAGTATTTT,CASSFGPRGSDTQYF
TRBV28,NA,TRBJ2-3,NA,TGTGCCAGCAGAACTAGTTCCCCCCGCGATACGCAGTATTTT,CASRTSSPRDTQYF
TRBV5-1,TRBD1,TRBJ2-2,NA,TGCGCCAGCAGCTTGGAGGGGACAGGAGGAACCGGGGAGCTGTTTTTT,CASSLEGTGGTGELFF
TRBV2,NA,TRBJ1-5,NA,TGTGCCAGCAGCGTTGAGGGATATCAGCCCCAGCATTTT,CASSVEGYQPQHF
TRBV5-1,NA,TRBJ2-1,NA,TGCGCCAGCAGCTTCCACTACCTACAGGGCACAAGCGACAATGAGCAGTTCTTC,CASSFHYLQGTSDNEQFF
TRBV6-1,TRBD1,TRBJ2-7,NA,TGTGCCAGCAGTGCACAGGGGGCCGCCTCCTACGAGCAGTACTTC,CASSAQGAASYEQYF
TRBV5-1,NA,TRBJ2-1,NA,TGCGCCAGCAGGGTAGGTAGCGAAACCTACAATGAGCAGTTCTTC,CASRVGSETYNEQFF
TRBV6-5,TRBD2,TRBJ2-3,NA,TGTGCCAGCAGTACCAGCGGGGGTACGCAGTATTTT,CASSTSGGTQYF
TRBV2,NA,TRBJ2-1,NA,TGTGCCAGCAGGGAGCGTAGCTCCTACAATGAGCAGTTCTTC,CASRERSSYNEQFF
TRBV7-7,NA,TRBJ2-2,NA,TGTGCCAGCAGCGTGACCGGGGCGAACACCGGGGAGCTGTTTTTT,CASSVTGANTGELFF
TRBV19,TRBD2,TRBJ2-1,NA,TGTGCCAGTAGATCTAGCGGGAGCTTCTACAATGAGCAGTTCTTC,CASRSSGSFYNEQFF
TRBV7-2,TRBD2,TRBJ2-1,NA,TGTGCCAGCAGTCGTAGCGGGAGCTCCTACAATGAGCAGTTCTTC,CASSRSGSSYNEQFF
TRBV2,TRBD1,TRBJ2-5,NA,TGTGCCAGCAGCAAGACAGGGCCCCAAGAGACCCAGTACTTC,CASSKTGPQETQYF
TRBV4-1,NA,TRBJ1-2,NA,TGCGCCAGCAGCCGCGTACCGAGACAGGACTATGGCTACACCTTC,CASSRVPRQDYGYTF
TRBV4-1,NA,TRBJ2-5,NA,TGCGCCAGCAGCCAGGTGGTTTCGAGGGTAGAGACCCAGTACTTC,CASSQVVSRVETQYF
TRBV5-6,NA,TRBJ2-7,NA,TGTGCCAAATTGCAGGGCTCCCACGAGCAGTACTTC,CAKLQGSHEQYF
TRBV7-3,TRBD2,TRBJ2-3,NA,TGTGCCAGCAGCCAGTCGGGGACTAGCGAAACAAGCACAGATACGCAGTATTTT,CASSQSGTSETSTDTQYF
TRBV11-3,NA,TRBJ1-3,NA,TGTGCCAGCAGCACTCGAGCTGGAAACACCATATATTTT,CASSTRAGNTIYF
TRBV10-3,TRBD1,TRBJ1-1,NA,TGTGCCATCAAAAGACAGGGGGATCTCACTGAAGCTTTCTTT,CAIKRQGDLTEAFF
TRBV27,TRBD2,TRBJ2-1,NA,TGTGCCAGCACCAACCCTTGGGGGGAGGGCCTAAATGAGCAGTTCTTC,CASTNPWGEGLNEQFF
TRBV5-4,NA,TRBJ1-2,NA,TGTGCCAGCAGCTTGTCCCCGGGACACTCGGCCCTAGGCTACACCTTC,CASSLSPGHSALGYTF
TRBV2,NA,TRBJ1-4,NA,TGTGCCAGCAGTGAATGGAGGACGAATGAAAAACTGTTTTTT,CASSEWRTNEKLFF
TRBV7-9,TRBD2,TRBJ2-1,few,TGTGCCAGCAGCTTAGAGCTAGCGGGGACTTACAATGAGCAGTTCTTC,CASSLELAGTYNEQFF
TRBV27,TRBD1,TRBJ1-1,NA,TGTGCCAGCAGTCATTTGGGACAGAGAGAAGCTTTCTTT,CASSHLGQREAFF
TRBV27,TRBD1,TRBJ2-7,NA,TGTGCCAGCAGTAACCCCGGGACAGGGGATTTCTCACCCCAGGGCTACGAGCAGTACTTC,CASSNPGTGDFSPQGYEQYF
TRBV5-4,TRBD2,TRBJ2-4,once,TGTGCCAGCAGCTTACTAAGCGGGGATAACAACATTCAGTACTTC,CASSLLSGDNNIQYF
TRBV27,TRBD2,TRBJ2-7,NA,TGTGCCAGTTGTGCTAGCGGGAGTATCGCTACCTTC,CASCASGSIATF
TRBV2,NA,TRBJ2-3,NA,TGTGCCAACCAGGCAGATACGCAGTATTTT,CANQADTQYF
TRBV27,TRBD1,TRBJ2-7,NA,TGTGCCAGCAGCCCAAGGGGGCGCCCGGGCGAGCAGTACTTC,CASSPRGRPGEQYF
TRBV5-1,NA,TRBJ2-1,NA,TGCGCCAGCAGCTTGGAAACAACCAAGTTCTTC,CASSLETTKFF
TRBV30,NA,TRBJ1-1,NA,TGTGCCTGGAGTGTACTGGGGGGGGTTGAAGCTTTCTTT,CAWSVLGGVEAFF
TRBV5-1,TRBD2,TRBJ2-1,NA,TGCGCCAGCAGCTTGCTAGCGGGAGTTGGTAATGAGCAGTTCTTC,CASSLLAGVGNEQFF
TRBV7-8,NA,TRBJ1-3,once,TGTGCCAGCAGCTTAGAGGCAGGGGCGGCGGGAAACACCATATATTTT,CASSLEAGAAGNTIYF
TRBV2,TRBD1,TRBJ1-3,NA,TGTGCCAGCAGTGACGACACAGGGGCCCTGTCTGGAAACACCATATATTTT,CASSDDTGALSGNTIYF
TRBV2,TRBD1,TRBJ2-1,NA,TGTGCCAGCAGTGCGAGGACAGGGTTTTACAATGAGCAGTTCTTC,CASSARTGFYNEQFF
TRBV5-4,TRBD1,TRBJ2-1,NA,TGTGCCAGCAGCAATCGGGACAGGGGATCCTACAATGAGCAGTTCTTC,CASSNRDRGSYNEQFF
TRBV28,NA,TRBJ1-2,NA,TGTGCCAGCAGTTTTAAGTACCGGGGATTGGGCTACACCTTC,CASSFKYRGLGYTF
TRBV5-1,NA,TRBJ1-2,NA,TGCGCCAGCAGAGGCGGTGGCGGAGGAAAGGGCTATGGCTACACCTTC,CASRGGGGGKGYGYTF
TRBV27,TRBD2,TRBJ2-1,once,TGTGCCGCCCGAGCTAGCGGGAATATTGAGCAGTTCTTC,CAARASGNIEQFF
TRBV4-1,NA,TRBJ2-7,NA,TGCGCCAGCAGCCAAGTCCCTACGGACGAGCAGTACTTC,CASSQVPTDEQYF
TRBV4-2,TRBD2,TRBJ2-3,NA,TGTGCCAGCAGCCGGGAGATAGCGGGGGCCAGCACAGATACGCAGTATTTT,CASSREIAGASTDTQYF
TRBV7-9,TRBD2,TRBJ2-7,NA,TGTGCCAGCAGCTTATCCGGGGGGTACGAGCAGTACTTC,CASSLSGGYEQYF
TRBV11-1,NA,TRBJ1-2,NA,TGTGCCAGCAGCCTAGGGAGGGAGCATGGCTACACCTTC,CASSLGREHGYTF
TRBV5-1,NA,TRBJ2-6,NA,TGCGCCAGCAGCTCTGCCAGCGGAGGGGCCAACGTCCTGACTTTC,CASSSASGGANVLTF
TRBV18,TRBD1,TRBJ1-3,once,TGTGCCAGCTCACGCCGGGACAGATCATCTCGAAACACCATATATTTT,CASSRRDRSSRNTIYF